The 3 T cell receptor beta chains given below trace back to one sample, sequenced in a study of cytomegalovirus exposure and HLA in healthy donors. The PCR ran on 60 Vbeta and 13 Jbeta primers. TCRdb keeps only in-frame clones here, not all; method: immunoSEQ multiplex PCR. The profile covers about 120,000 clones, with about 80% appearing a single time and 8.5% to 10% taken by the ten largest. The material sequenced was PBMCs. The receptor set was obtained from a female donor in good health and CMV-seropositive.

With regard to this clone: At one of its ends the junction is not consistent with the germline gene, which may arise from a read error. V gene TRBV7-7 combines with J gene TRBJ2-3; D might be TRBD2 (6 bases). The germline CDR1 and CDR2 sequences are SSHAT and FNYEAQ (reference sequence). The length of the CDR3 is 14 residues. Here the CDR3 DNA reads TGTGCTAGCAGCCCCGGGACTTACTCAGATACGCAGTATTTT. Protein product: CASSPGTYSDTQYF.

This clone was seen a handful of times. The DNA of the CDR3 is TGTGCCAGCAGCAGGGGACAGACGTGGACTGAAGCTTTCTTT. Translated, it gives CASSRGQTWTEAFF. The V gene is TRBV5-4, the J gene TRBJ1-1, with 7 positions matching TRBD1. V lost 4 bases, J lost 5 bases, and 8 bases stayed unmatched. The CDR3 is 14 amino acids. The germline CDR1 and CDR2 sequences are SGHNT and YYREEE (reference sequence).

In regard to this clone: The identical CDR3 is also encoded by other nucleotide sequences in the sample. The gene calls are TRBV27 and TRBJ2-7; the match to TRBD1 covers 7 bases. With 5 bases clipped from V and 1 base from J, the junction kept 2 bases outside the gene matches. Germline V gene lookup returns CDR1 MNHEY and CDR2 SMNVEV (reference sequence). CDR3 length: 13 amino acids. DNA of the CDR3: TGTGCCAGCAGTCTGACAGGGTCCTACGAGCAGTACTTC. Translating it yields CASSLTGSYEQYF.